A selection of T cell receptor beta chains follows, all from one sample in a study of T-cell memory formation after mild COVID-19. TCRdb fed the 5' RACE reads into MiXCR, producing one record per CDR3 protein. There are just under 350,000 distinct CDR3 sequences in the sample; 10% to 15% occur only once, and 20% to 25% lies in the top ten. Specimen: PBMCs or a T cell subset sorted from them (not recorded which). These TCRs come from a man between 18 and 29 years old who had mild COVID-19 (a few samples of this study predate the infection). Cell type and time point are not known. CDR3s leave out the opening cysteine and the closing phenylalanine or tryptophan.

>TRBV4-1|TRBJ1-1
ASSQDPVNTEAF
>TRBV7-2|TRBJ1-3
ASSLVGGGSGNTIY
>TRBV29-1|TRBJ2-3
SVEAWTQPADTQY
>TRBV9|TRBJ2-5
ASSVRTSGGAYQETQY
>TRBV7-3|TRBJ2-1
ASSYRGGTYNEQF
>TRBV29-1|TRBJ1-5
SGGDSNQPQH
>TRBV12-3/TRBV12-4|TRBJ1-6
ASSLEQGIGALDSPLH
>TRBV4-3|TRBJ1-6
ASSQDGDKWNSPLH
>TRBV18|TRBJ2-5
ASYTNRDGETQY
>TRBV4-3|TRBJ2-7
ASSPTWTSGGEQY
>TRBV7-2|TRBJ2-1
ASSLVGVGYNEQF
>TRBV6-1|TRBJ1-1
ASSEPRTGLEAF
>TRBV14|TRBJ2-1
ASSPWVRYNEQF
>TRBV7-2|TRBJ2-5
ASSSEWGGETQY
>TRBV12-3/TRBV12-4|TRBJ1-1
ASSPTTGSGTEAF
>TRBV7-9|TRBJ1-5
ASSLNRENQPQH
>TRBV19|TRBJ1-2
ASSPDSRGYGYT
>TRBV6-2/TRBV6-3|TRBJ2-3
ASSYLPLAGSTDTQY
>TRBV7-2|TRBJ1-2
ASSLAIQSNYGYT
>TRBV29-1|TRBJ2-2
SVMTYSGGPSGELF